The 10 T cell receptor beta chains below all came from one sample that was sequenced in a study of vaccination and CD4 T cells after COVID-19. These receptors' antigens are unknown. Scientists ran DNA taken from cultured CD4+ T cells through the Oncomine TCR Beta short-read assay for sequencing. TCRdb analysed the PCR reads with MiXCR anew, one entry per CDR3 protein. Of approximately 17,000 distinct CDR3 sequences listed, roughly half are singletons. The treatment denotes: approximately nine-day PBMC culture with coronavirus spike peptide pools or control peptides (ViraFEST assay). The material sequenced was CD4+ T cells from blood, cultured in vitro. The receptor set was obtained from a human donor who had recovered from COVID-19.

This chain uses TRBV7-2 with TRBJ1-1; D unresolved. Between the trimmed V and J ends, which lost 2 bases and 11 bases, there was a span of 18 bases. Germline V gene data show CDR1 as SGHTA and CDR2 as FQGNSA. The CDR3 spans 14 residues. For the CDR3, the DNA is TGTGCCAGCAGCTTACCGGGCCGTCCAGGCGCGGCTTTCTTT. Its protein product is CASSLPGRPGAAFF.

This clonotype was seen a few times. This chain links TRBV15 with TRBJ2-2; 8 positions match TRBD2. CDR1 and CDR2 (germline): LNHNV, YYDKDF (reference sequence). This CDR3 has 15 amino acids. Losses at the gene ends were 0 bases for V and 7 bases for J; bases not matched to a gene: 4. This CDR3 reads CATSRDLRGGGELFF. The CDR3 DNA reads as TGTGCCACCAGCAGAGATCTCCGGGGGGGCGGGGAGCTGTTTTTT.

The J gene is TRBJ1-2, the V gene TRBV6-2 or TRBV6-3, with 9 bases fitting TRBD1. J gave up 3 bases and V 6 bases, and 5 bases lay outside the gene matches. The CDR3 is made up of 14 amino acids. CDR1 and CDR2 (germline): MNHEY, SVGEGT. The CDR3 DNA follows: TGTGCCAGCAGCTACAGGGGGCTTGACTATGGCTACACCTTC. Its protein product is CASSYRGLDYGYTF.

The chain employs TRBV27 and TRBJ2-5; D gene ambiguous. V was pared by 2 bases and J by 4 bases, with 17 bases between. This CDR3 region has 16 residues. Germline V gene lookup returns CDR1 MNHEY and CDR2 SMNVEV (reference sequence). The CDR3 protein is CASSLRVASKGETQYF. CDR3 bases: TGTGCCAGCAGTTTACGAGTAGCCTCAAAGGGAGAGACCCAGTACTTC.

This clonotype occurred once. The DNA of the CDR3 is TGTGCCAGCAGCCAAGACGCGTATGGCTACACCTTC. It encodes CASSQDAYGYTF. V gene TRBV4-2 combines with J gene TRBJ1-2; D ambiguous. There are 12 residues in the CDR3. The germline V gene encodes CDR1 LGHNA and CDR2 YNFKEQ. Trimming removed 0 bases from V and 5 bases from J, with 4 bases in between.

The chain employs TRBV7-3 and TRBJ2-2; D not certain. V lost 4 bases, J lost 6 bases, and 9 bases lay in between. The germline gives CDR1 SGHTA, CDR2 FQGTGA. The CDR3 contains 13 residues. The CDR3 loop is CASSSYTAGELFF. CDR3 in DNA: TGTGCCAGCAGCTCTTACACTGCCGGGGAGCTGTTTTTT.

This chain links TRBV27 with TRBJ2-7, with 7 bases identical to TRBD2. Looked up from germline, CDR1 is MNHEY and CDR2 is SMNVEV (reference sequence). V lost 2 bases to trimming and J lost 3 bases; unmatched junction nucleotides: 4. The CDR3 length is 14 residues. The CDR3 is CASSLIGGSYEQYF. The CDR3 region has the DNA TGTGCCAGCAGTTTAATCGGGGGGAGCTACGAGCAGTACTTC.

The rearrangement links TRBV19 to TRBJ1-2; the match to TRBD1 covers 7 bases. The CDR3 is 16 residues long. Trimming at V came to 5 bases and at J to 7 bases, leaving 16 bases not matched to a gene. Germline V lookup: CDR1 LNHDA, CDR2 SQIVND (reference sequence). CDR3 region: CASSLLQGMTVGGYTF. In nucleotides, the CDR3 is TGTGCCAGTAGTCTCCTACAGGGGATGACAGTCGGTGGCTACACCTTC.

V is TRBV7-9 and J is TRBJ2-3; no definite D call. Per germline, CDR1 SEHNR and CDR2 FQNEAQ (reference sequence). The CDR3 is made up of 14 amino acids. Trimming left V 6 bases short and J 1 base short, with 11 bases between. The CDR3 is CASSLGSGTDTQYF. The CDR3 coding sequence is TGTGCCAGCAGTTTGGGAAGCGGCACAGATACGCAGTATTTT.

The rearrangement links TRBV6-2 or TRBV6-3 to TRBJ2-1; 11 nucleotides align to TRBD2. The CDR3 has 14 amino acids. CDR1 is MNHEY, CDR2 SVGEGT, per germline. V was clipped by 6 bases and J by 6 bases; unmatched bases: 4. The CDR3 DNA sequence: TGTGCCAGCAGACTAGCGGGGGAACCCAATGAGCAGTTCTTC. Amino acids: CASRLAGEPNEQFF.